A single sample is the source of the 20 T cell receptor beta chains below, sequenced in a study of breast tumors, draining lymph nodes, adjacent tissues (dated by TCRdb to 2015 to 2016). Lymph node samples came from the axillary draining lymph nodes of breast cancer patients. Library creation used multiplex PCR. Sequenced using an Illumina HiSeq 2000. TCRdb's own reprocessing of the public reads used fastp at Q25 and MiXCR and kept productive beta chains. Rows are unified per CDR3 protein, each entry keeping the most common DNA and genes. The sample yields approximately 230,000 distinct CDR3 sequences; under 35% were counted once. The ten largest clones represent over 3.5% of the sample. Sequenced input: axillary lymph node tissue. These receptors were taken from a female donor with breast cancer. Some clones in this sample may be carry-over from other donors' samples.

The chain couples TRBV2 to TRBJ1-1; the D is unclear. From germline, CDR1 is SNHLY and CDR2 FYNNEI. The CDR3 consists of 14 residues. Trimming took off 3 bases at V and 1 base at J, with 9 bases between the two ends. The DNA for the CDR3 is TGTGCCAGCAGTGAGTTGAGGGCGAACACTGAAGCTTTCTTT. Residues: CASSELRANTEAFF.

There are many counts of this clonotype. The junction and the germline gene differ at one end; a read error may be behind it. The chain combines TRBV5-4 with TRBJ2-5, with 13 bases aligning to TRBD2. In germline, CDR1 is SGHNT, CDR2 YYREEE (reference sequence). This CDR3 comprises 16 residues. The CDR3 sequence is CASSLPGLAGQGTQYF. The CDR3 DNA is TGTGCCAGCAGTTTGCCGGGACTAGCGGGACAAGGGACCCAGTACTTC. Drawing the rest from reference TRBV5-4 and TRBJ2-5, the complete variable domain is ETGVTQSPTHLIKTRGQQVTLRCSSQSGHNTVSWYQQALGQGPQFIFQYYREEENGRGNFPPRFSGLQFPNYSSELNVNALELDDSALYLCASSLPGLAGQGTQYFGPGTRLLVL.

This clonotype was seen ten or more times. The DNA of the CDR3 is TGCAGTGCCACGCCAGGGAGTGACGGGGAGCTGTTTTTT. As protein: CSATPGSDGELFF. V gene TRBV20-1 combines with J gene TRBJ2-2; D is perhaps TRBD1 or TRBD2 (5 bases each). This CDR3 is 13 amino acids long. Germline V gives CDR1 DFQATT, CDR2 SNEGSKA (reference sequence). V was clipped by 6 bases and J by 7 bases, with 15 bases between them.

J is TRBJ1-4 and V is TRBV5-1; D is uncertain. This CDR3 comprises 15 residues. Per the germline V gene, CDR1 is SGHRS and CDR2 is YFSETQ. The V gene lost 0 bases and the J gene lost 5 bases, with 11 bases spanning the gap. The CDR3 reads CASSLEAGQNEKLFF. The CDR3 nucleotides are TGCGCCAGCAGCTTGGAGGCGGGTCAAAATGAAAAACTGTTTTTT.

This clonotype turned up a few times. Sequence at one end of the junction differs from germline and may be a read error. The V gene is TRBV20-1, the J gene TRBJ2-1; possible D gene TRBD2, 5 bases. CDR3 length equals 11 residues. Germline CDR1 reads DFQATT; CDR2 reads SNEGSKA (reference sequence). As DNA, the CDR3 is TGCAGTGCTGACTACCTGAATGAGCAGTCCTTC. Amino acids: CSADYLNEQSF.

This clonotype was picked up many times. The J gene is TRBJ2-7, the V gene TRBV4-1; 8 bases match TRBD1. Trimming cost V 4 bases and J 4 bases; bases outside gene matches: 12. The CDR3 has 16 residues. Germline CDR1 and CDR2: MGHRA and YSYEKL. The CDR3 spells CASSPAVDRVFYEQYF. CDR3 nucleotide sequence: TGCGCCAGCAGCCCAGCGGTGGACAGGGTTTTTTACGAGCAGTACTTC.

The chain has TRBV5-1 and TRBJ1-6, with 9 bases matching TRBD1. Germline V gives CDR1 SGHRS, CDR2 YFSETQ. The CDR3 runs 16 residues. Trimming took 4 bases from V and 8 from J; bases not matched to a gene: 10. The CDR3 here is CASSQLGDRVDSPLHF. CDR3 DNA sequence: TGCGCCAGCAGCCAATTAGGGGACAGGGTGGATTCACCCCTCCACTTT. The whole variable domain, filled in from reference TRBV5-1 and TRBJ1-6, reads KAGVTQTPRYLIKTRGQQVTLSCSPISGHRSVSWYQQTPGQGLQFLFEYFSETQRNKGNFPGRFSGRQFSNSRSEMNVSTLELGDSALYLCASSQLGDRVDSPLHFGNGTRLTVT.

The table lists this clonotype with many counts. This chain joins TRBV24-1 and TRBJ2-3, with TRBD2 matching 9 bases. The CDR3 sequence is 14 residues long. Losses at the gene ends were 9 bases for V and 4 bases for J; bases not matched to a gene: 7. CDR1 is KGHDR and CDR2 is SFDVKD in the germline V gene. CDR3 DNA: TGTGCCACCGCGGGGACTAGCCCGGCAGATACGCAGTATTTT. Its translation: CATAGTSPADTQYF.

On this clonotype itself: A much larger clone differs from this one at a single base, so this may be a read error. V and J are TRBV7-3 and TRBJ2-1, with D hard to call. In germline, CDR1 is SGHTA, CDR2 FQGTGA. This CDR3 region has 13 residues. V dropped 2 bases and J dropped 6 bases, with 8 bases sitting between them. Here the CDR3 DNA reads TGTGCCAGCAGCTTATCCGGATCCAATGAGCAGTTCTTC. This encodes CASSLSGSNEQFF.

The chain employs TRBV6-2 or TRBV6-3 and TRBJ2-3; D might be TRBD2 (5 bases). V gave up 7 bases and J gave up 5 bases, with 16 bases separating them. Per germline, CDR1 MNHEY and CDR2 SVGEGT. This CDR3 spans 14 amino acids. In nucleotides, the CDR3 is TGTGCCAGCACCCCTCGACTAACGGGAGATACGCAGTATTTT. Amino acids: CASTPRLTGDTQYF.

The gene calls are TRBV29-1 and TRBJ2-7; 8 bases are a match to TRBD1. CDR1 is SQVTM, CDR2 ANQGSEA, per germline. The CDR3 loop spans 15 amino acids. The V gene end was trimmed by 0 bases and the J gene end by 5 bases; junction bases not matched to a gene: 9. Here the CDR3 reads CSVEDQTGVGNEQYF. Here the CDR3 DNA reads TGCAGCGTTGAAGATCAGACAGGGGTGGGTAACGAGCAGTACTTC.

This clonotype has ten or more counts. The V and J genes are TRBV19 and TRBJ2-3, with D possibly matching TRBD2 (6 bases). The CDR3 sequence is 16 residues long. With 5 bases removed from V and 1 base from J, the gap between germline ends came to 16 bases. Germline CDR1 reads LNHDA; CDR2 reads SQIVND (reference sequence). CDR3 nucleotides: TGTGCCAGTAGTGCCCCCCCGGGGGTCGGCACAGATACGCAGTATTTT. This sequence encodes CASSAPPGVGTDTQYF.

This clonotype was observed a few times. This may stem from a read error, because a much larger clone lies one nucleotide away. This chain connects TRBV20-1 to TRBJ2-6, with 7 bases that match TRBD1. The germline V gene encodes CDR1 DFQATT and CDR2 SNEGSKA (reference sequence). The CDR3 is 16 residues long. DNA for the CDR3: TGCAGTGCTTACGACAGGGACCTCTCTGCGGCCAACGTCCTGACTTTC. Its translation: CSAYDRDLSAANVLTF.

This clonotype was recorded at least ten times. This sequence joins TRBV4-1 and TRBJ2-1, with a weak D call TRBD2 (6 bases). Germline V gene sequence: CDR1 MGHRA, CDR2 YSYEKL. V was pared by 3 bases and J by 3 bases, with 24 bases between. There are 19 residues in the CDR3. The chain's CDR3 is CASSHDLGASARSYNEQFF. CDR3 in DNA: TGCGCCAGCAGCCACGACCTTGGGGCTAGCGCCCGAAGCTACAATGAGCAGTTCTTC.

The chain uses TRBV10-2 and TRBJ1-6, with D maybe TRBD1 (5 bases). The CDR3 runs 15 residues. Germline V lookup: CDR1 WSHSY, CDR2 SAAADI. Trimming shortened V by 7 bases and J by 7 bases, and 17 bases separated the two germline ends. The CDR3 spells CASTPAGRRNSPLHF. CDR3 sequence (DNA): TGCGCCAGCACACCGGCGGGACGGCGGAATTCACCCCTCCACTTT.

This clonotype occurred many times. The CDR3 region is CASSQVVQVNEKLFF. CDR3 DNA: TGTGCCAGCAGCCAAGTTGTGCAGGTTAATGAAAAACTGTTTTTT. This rearrangement joins TRBV3-2 to TRBJ1-4. TRBV3-2 is an annotated pseudogene. CDR3 size: 15 residues.

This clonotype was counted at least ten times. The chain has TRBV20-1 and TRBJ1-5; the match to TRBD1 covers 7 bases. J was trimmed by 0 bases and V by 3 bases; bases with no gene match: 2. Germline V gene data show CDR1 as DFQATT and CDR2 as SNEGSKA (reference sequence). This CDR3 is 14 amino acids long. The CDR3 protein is CSASGDSSNQPQHF. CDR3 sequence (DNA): TGCAGTGCTAGCGGGGACAGTAGCAATCAGCCCCAGCATTTT.

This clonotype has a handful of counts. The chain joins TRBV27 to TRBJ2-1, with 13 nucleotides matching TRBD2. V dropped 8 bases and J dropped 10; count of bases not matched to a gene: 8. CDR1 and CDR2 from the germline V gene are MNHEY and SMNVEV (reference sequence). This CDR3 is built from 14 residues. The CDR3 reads CASRRLAGGQEQFF. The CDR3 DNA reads TGTGCCAGCCGACGACTAGCGGGGGGCCAGGAGCAGTTCTTC.

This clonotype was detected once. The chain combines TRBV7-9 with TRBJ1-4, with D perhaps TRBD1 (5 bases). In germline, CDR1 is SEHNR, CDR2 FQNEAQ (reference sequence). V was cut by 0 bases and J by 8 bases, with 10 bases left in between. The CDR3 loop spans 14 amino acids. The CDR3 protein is CASSLAGLWEKLFF. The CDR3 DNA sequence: TGTGCCAGCAGCTTAGCGGGACTGTGGGAAAAACTGTTTTTT.

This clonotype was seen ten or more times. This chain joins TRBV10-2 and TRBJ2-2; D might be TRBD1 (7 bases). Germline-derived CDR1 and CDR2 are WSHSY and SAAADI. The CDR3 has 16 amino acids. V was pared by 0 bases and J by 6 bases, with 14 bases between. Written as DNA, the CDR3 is TGCGCCAGCAGTGAGTCGAAGCCAGGGGGGTCCGGGGAGCTGTTTTTT. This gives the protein CASSESKPGGSGELFF.